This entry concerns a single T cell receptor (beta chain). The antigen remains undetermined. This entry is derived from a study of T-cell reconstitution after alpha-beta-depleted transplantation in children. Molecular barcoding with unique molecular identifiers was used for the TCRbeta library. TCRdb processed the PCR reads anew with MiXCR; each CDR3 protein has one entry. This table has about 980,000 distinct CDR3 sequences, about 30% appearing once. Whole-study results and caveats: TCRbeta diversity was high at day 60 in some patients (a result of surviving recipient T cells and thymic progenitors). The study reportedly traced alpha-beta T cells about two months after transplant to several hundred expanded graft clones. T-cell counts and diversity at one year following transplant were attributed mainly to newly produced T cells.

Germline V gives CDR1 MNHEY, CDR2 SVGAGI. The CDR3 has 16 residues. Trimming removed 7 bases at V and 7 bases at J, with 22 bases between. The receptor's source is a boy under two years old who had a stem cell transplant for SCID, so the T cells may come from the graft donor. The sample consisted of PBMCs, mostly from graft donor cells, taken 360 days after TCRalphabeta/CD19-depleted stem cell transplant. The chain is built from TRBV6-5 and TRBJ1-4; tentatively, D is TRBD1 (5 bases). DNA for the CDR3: TGTGCCAGCACTTTCGAGGTGGGGGTCGAAGGTGAAAAACTGTTTTTT. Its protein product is CASTFEVGVEGEKLFF.